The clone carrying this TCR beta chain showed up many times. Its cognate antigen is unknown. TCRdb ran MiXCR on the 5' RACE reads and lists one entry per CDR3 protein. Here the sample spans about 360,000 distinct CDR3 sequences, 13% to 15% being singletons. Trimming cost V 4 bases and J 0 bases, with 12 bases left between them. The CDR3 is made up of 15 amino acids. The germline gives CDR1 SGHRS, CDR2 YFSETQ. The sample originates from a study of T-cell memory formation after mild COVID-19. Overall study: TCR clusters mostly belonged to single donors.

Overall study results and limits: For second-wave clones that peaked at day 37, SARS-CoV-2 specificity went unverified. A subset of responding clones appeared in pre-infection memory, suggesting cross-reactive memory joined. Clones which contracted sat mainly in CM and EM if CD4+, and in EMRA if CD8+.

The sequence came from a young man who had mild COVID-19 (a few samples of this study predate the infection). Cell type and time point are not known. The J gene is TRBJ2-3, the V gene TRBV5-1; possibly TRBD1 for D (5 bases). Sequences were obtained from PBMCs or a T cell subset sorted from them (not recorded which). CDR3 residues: CASSLTDTSTDTQYF. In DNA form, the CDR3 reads TGCGCCAGCAGCCTGACAGATACTAGCACAGATACGCAGTATTTT.